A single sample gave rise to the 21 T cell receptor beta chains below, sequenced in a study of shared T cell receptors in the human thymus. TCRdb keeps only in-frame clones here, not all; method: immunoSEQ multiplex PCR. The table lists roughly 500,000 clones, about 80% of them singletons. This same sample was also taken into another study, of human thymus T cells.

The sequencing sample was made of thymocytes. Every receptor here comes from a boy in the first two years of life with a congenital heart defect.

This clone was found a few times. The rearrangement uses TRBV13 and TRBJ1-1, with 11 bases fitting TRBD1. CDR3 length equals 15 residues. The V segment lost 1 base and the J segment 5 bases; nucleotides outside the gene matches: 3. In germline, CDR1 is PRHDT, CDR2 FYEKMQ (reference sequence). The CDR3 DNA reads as TGTGCCAGCAGCTTAGCGGGGGACAGGGGGACTGAAGCTTTCTTT. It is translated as CASSLAGDRGTEAFF.

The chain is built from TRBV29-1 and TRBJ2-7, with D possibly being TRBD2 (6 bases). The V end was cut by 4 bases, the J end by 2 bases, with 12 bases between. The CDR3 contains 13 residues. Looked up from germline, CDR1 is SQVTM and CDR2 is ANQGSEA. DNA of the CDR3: TGCAGCGTTGGGAGGCCGGGAGCCTACGAGCAGTACTTC. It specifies CSVGRPGAYEQYF.

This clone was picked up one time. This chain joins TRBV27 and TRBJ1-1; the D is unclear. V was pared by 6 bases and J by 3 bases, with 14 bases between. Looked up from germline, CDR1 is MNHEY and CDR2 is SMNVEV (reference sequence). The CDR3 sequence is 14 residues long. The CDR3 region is CASSPLGFDTEAFF. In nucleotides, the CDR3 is TGTGCCAGCAGCCCCCTAGGATTTGACACTGAAGCTTTCTTT.

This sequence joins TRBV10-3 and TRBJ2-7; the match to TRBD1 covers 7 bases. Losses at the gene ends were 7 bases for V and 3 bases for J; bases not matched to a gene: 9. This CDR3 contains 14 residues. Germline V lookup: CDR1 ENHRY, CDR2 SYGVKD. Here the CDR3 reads CAIKYTGESYEQYF. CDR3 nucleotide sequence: TGTGCCATCAAGTACACAGGGGAAAGCTACGAGCAGTACTTC.

For the CDR3, the DNA is TGTGCCAGCATCCCAGGAGGGGTGGGTAGCGGGAACGACGAGCAGTACTTC. This encodes CASIPGGVGSGNDEQYF. The genes are TRBV7-2 and TRBJ2-7; 8 positions agree with TRBD2. Per the germline V gene, CDR1 is SGHTA and CDR2 is FQGNSA. This CDR3 contains 17 residues. Germline trimming cut 7 bases from V and 5 bases from J; bases unmatched to any gene: 19.

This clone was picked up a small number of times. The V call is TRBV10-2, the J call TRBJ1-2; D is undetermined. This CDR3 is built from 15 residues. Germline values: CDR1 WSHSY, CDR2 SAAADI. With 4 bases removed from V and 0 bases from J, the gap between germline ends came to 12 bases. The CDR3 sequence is CASSANTLSNYGYTF. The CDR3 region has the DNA TGCGCCAGCAGTGCCAACACCTTATCTAACTATGGCTACACCTTC.

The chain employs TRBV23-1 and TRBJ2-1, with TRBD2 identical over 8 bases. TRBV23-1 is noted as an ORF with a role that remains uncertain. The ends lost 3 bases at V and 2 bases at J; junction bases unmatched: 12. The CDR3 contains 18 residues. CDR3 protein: CASSHQRPTSGAYNEQFF. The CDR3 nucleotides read TGCGCCAGCAGTCACCAAAGGCCAACTAGCGGAGCCTACAATGAGCAGTTCTTC.

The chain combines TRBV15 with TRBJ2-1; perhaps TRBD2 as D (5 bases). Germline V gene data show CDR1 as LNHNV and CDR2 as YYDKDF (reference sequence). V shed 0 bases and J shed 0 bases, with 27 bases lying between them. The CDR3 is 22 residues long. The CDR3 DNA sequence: TGTGCCACCAGCAGAGATCGTGCACCCCGAGGGCCAGCGCCGAGCTCCTACAATGAGCAGTTCTTC. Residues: CATSRDRAPRGPAPSSYNEQFF.

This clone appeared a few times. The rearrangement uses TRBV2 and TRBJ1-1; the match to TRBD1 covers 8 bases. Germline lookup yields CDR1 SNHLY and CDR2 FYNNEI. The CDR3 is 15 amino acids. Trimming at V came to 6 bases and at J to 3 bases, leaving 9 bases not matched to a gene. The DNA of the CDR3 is TGTGCCAGCAGCCGATACACAGGGGGGGACACTGAAGCTTTCTTT. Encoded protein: CASSRYTGGDTEAFF.

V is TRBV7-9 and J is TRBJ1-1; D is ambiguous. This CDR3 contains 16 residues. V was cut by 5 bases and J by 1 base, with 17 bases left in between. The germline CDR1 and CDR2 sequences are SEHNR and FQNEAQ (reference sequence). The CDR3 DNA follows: TGTGCCAGCAGCGCTCTAGAACCGGGGAAGAACACTGAAGCTTTCTTT. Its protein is CASSALEPGKNTEAFF.

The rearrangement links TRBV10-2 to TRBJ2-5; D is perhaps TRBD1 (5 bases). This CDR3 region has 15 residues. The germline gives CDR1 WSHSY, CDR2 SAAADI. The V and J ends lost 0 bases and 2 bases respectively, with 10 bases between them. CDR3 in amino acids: CASSESPGWQETQYF. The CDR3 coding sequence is TGCGCCAGCAGTGAGTCGCCAGGGTGGCAAGAGACCCAGTACTTC.

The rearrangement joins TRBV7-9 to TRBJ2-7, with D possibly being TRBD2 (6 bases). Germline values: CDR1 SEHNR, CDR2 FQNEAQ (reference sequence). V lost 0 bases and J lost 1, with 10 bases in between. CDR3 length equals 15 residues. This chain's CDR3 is CASSLAAGPSYEQYF. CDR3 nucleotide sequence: TGTGCCAGCAGCTTAGCGGCGGGGCCATCCTACGAGCAGTACTTC.

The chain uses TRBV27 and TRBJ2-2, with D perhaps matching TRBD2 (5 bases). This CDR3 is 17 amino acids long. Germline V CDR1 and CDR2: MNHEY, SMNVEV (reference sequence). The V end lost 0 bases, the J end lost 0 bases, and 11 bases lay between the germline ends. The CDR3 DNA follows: TGTGCCAGCAGTTTATCGAACGGGGAGTCGAACACCGGGGAGCTGTTTTTT. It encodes CASSLSNGESNTGELFF.

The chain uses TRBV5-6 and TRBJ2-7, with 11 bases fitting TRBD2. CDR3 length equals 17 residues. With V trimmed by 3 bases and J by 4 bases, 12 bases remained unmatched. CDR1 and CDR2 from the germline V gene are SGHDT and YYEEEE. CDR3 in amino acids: CASSSTPGLAALYEQYF. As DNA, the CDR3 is TGTGCCAGCAGCTCGACCCCGGGACTAGCGGCGTTATACGAGCAGTACTTC.

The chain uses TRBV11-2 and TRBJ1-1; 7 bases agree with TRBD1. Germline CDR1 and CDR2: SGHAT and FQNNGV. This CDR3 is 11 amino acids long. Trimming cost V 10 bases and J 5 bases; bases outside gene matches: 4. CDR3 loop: CANKQGTEAFF. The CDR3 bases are TGTGCCAATAAACAGGGGACTGAAGCTTTCTTT.

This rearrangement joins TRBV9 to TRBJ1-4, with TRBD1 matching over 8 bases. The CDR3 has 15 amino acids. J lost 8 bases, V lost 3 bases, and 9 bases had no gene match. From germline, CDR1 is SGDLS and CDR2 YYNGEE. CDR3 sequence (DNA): TGTGCCAGCAGCGCCACAGGGGGTGGAAGGGAAAAACTGTTTTTT. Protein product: CASSATGGGREKLFF.

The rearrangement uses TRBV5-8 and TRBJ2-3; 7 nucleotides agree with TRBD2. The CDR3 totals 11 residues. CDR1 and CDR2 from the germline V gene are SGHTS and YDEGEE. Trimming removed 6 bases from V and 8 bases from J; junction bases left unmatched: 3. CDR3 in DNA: TGTGCCAGCACCCCGGGAGGTACGCAGTATTTT. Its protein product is CASTPGGTQYF. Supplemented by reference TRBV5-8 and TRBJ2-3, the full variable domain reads EAGVTQSPTHLIKTRGQQATLRCSPISGHTSVYWYQQALGLGLQFLLWYDEGEERNRGNFPPRFSGRQFPNYSSELNVNALELEDSALYLCASTPGGTQYFGPGTRLTVL.

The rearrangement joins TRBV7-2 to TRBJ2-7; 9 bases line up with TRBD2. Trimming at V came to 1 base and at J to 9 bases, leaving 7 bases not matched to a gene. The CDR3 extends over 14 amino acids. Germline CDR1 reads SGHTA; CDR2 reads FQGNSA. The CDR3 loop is CASSLGGTSLGQYF. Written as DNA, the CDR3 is TGTGCCAGCAGCTTAGGCGGGACTAGCTTAGGGCAGTACTTC.

The CDR3 here is CASSLVQGAGYTF. DNA for the CDR3: TGCGCCAGCAGCCTGGTTCAAGGGGCCGGCTACACCTTC. V is TRBV4-3 and J is TRBJ1-2; TRBD1 is a possible D gene (5 bases). The germline V and J ends were trimmed by 4 bases and 8 bases, with 14 bases remaining between them. The CDR3 loop spans 13 amino acids. Germline CDR1 reads LGHNA; CDR2 reads YSLEER.

The CDR3 loop is CASSYGLKRQTYGYTF. The DNA for the CDR3 is TGTGCCAGCAGTTACGGGTTAAAAAGACAGACCTATGGCTACACCTTC. The V and J genes are TRBV6-5 and TRBJ1-2, with a weak D call TRBD1 (5 bases). Trimming stripped 2 bases from V and 4 bases from J, with 17 bases between. The CDR3 contains 16 residues. CDR1 and CDR2 (germline): MNHEY, SVGAGI.

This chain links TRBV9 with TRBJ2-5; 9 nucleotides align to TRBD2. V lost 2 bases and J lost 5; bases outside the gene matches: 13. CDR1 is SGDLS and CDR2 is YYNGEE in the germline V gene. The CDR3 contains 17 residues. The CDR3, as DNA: TGTGCCAGCAGCGTCGGGCGGTCTAGCGGGATTGTGGAGACCCAGTACTTC. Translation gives CASSVGRSSGIVETQYF.